A single sample is the source of the 8 T cell receptor beta chains below, sequenced in a study of blood T cell repertoires in COVID-19. Profiled with immunoSEQ multiplex PCR; TCRdb holds only in-frame clones, not every one. The sample has about 180,000 clones; 65% to 90% are singletons. Sequenced input: peripheral blood. These receptors came from a human donor in a cohort sampled during active COVID-19.

V and J are TRBV18 and TRBJ1-2, with D perhaps TRBD1 (5 bases). CDR1 KGHSH and CDR2 LQKENI come from the germline V gene. Trimming stripped 0 bases from V and 0 bases from J, with 11 bases between. The CDR3 is made up of 16 amino acids. CDR3: CASSPPPPGPNYGYTF. DNA of the CDR3: TGTGCCAGCTCACCACCCCCTCCAGGGCCTAACTATGGCTACACCTTC.

This clone was seen just once. The genes are TRBV5-1 and TRBJ1-6; no clear D. Deletions cut 0 bases from V and 3 bases from J, with 10 bases between. The CDR3 sequence is 16 residues long. The germline CDR1 and CDR2 sequences are SGHRS and YFSETQ. CDR3 sequence: CASSLAAAGYNSPLHF. The CDR3 DNA reads TGCGCCAGCAGCTTGGCTGCGGCCGGCTATAATTCACCCCTCCACTTT.

As DNA, the CDR3 is TGTGCCAGCAGTTACTCCGGGACAGGGGGTTTAGATACGCAGTATTTT. It is translated as CASSYSGTGGLDTQYF. The chain employs TRBV6-6 and TRBJ2-3, with 11 positions matching TRBD1. After removal of 0 bases from V and 5 bases from J, the junction contained 4 bases not matched to a gene. This CDR3 contains 16 residues. The V gene's germline CDR1 is MNHNY and CDR2 SVGAGI (reference sequence).

This chain links TRBV11-2 with TRBJ1-2; 10 bases align to TRBD1. V lost 7 bases and J lost 8; bases outside the gene matches: 13. Germline V gene sequence: CDR1 SGHAT, CDR2 FQNNGV. This CDR3 has 15 residues. CDR3 sequence reads: CASIPGTGVWSGYTF. The CDR3 DNA reads TGTGCCAGCATACCAGGGACAGGGGTTTGGTCCGGCTACACCTTC.

V gene TRBV27 combines with J gene TRBJ2-7, with a tentative D call TRBD1 (6 bases). This CDR3 spans 14 amino acids. Germline loops: CDR1 MNHEY, CDR2 SMNVEV (reference sequence). Between the trimmed V and J ends, which lost 2 bases and 3 bases, there was a span of 11 bases. The CDR3 DNA follows: TGTGCCAGCAGTTTAAAAACACAGGGCTACGAGCAGTACTTC. Translated: CASSLKTQGYEQYF.

The CDR3 DNA is TGTGCCAGCAGCGGCGTTTGGCAGGGTGAAAAACTGTTTTTT. It is translated as CASSGVWQGEKLFF. V and J are TRBV7-9 and TRBJ1-4, with D perhaps matching TRBD1 (5 bases). Germline V gene lookup returns CDR1 SEHNR and CDR2 FQNEAQ (reference sequence). The CDR3 is made up of 14 amino acids. The V end lost 5 bases, the J end lost 7 bases, and 14 bases lay between the germline ends.

The rearrangement joins TRBV5-1 to TRBJ2-5; 9 bases map to TRBD2. The CDR3 has 16 amino acids. Per the germline V gene, CDR1 is SGHRS and CDR2 is YFSETQ. V lost 4 bases to trimming and J lost 1 base; unmatched junction nucleotides: 8. CDR3: CASSPILAGSQETQYF. The CDR3 DNA sequence: TGCGCCAGCAGCCCGATACTAGCGGGCTCCCAAGAGACCCAGTACTTC.

V is TRBV19 and J is TRBJ2-7, with 9 nucleotides matching TRBD1. Trimming at V came to 5 bases and at J to 3 bases, leaving 8 bases not matched to a gene. This CDR3 comprises 15 residues. Germline loops: CDR1 LNHDA, CDR2 SQIVND (reference sequence). For the CDR3, the DNA is TGTGCCAGTAGTCCGCGGCCGGGACAGGGCTACGAGCAGTACTTC. Its protein product is CASSPRPGQGYEQYF.